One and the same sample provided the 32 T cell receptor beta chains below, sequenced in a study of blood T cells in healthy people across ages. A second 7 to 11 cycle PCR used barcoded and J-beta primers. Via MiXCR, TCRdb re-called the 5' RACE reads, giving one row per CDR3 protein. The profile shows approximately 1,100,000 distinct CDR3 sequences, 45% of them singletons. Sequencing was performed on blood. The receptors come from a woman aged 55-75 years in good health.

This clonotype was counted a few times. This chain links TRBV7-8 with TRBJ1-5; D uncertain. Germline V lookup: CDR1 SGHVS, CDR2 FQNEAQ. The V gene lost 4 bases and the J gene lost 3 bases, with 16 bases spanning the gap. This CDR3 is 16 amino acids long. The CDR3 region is CASSSRRVPLNQPQHF. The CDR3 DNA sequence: TGTGCCAGCAGCTCACGACGGGTTCCACTCAATCAGCCCCAGCATTTT.

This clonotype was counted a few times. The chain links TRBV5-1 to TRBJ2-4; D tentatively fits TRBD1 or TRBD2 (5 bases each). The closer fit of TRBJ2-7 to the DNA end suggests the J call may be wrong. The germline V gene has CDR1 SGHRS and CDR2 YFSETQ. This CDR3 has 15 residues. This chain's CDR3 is CASKSPGTDNYEQYF. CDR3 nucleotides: TGCGCCAGTAAAAGCCCCGGGACGGATAACTACGAGCAGTACTTC.

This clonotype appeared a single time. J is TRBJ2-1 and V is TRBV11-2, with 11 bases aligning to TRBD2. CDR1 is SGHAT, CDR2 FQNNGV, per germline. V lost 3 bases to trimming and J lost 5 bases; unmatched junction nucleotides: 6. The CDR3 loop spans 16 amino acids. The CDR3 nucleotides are TGTGCCAGCAGCTTCGGGACTAGCGGAATCCACAATGAGCAGTTCTTC. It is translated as CASSFGTSGIHNEQFF.

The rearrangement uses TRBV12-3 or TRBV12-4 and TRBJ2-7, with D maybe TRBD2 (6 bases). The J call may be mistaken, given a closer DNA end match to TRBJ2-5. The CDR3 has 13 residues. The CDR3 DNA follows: TGTGCCAGCAAGTGGCGGGAAGCAGAGACCCAGTACTTC. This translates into CASKWREAETQYF.

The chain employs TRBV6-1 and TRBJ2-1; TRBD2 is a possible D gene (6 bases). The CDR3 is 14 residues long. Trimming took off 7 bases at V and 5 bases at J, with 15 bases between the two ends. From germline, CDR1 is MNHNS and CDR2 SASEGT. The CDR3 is CASKTGLPDNEQFF. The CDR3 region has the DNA TGTGCCAGCAAAACCGGACTACCGGACAATGAGCAGTTCTTC.

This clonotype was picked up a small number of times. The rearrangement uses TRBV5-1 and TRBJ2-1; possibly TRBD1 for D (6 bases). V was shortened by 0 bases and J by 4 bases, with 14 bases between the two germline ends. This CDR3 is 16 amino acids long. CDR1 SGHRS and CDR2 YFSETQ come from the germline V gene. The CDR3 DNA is TGCGCCAGCAGCTTGGACGGGAAACAGGGTTACAATGAGCAGTTCTTC. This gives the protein CASSLDGKQGYNEQFF.

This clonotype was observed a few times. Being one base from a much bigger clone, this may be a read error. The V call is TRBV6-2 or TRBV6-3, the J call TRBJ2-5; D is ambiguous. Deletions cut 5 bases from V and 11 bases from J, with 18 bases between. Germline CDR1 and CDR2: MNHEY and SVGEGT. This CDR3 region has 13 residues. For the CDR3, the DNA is TGTGCCAGCAGTCTGCGGACCTACAATGAGCAGTACTTC. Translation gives CASSLRTYNEQYF.

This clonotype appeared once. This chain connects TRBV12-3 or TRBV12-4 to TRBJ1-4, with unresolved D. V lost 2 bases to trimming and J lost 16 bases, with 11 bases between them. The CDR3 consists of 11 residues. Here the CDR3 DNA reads TGTGCCAGCAGTTTATATACACAAAAGTTTTTT. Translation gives CASSLYTQKFF.

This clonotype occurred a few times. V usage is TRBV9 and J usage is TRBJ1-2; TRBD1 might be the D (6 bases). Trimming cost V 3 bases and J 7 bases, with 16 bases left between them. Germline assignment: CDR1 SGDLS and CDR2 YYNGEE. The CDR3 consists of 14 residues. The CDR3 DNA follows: TGTGCCAGCAGCGAACAGGGAGGGATCTCTGGCTACACCTTC. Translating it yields CASSEQGGISGYTF. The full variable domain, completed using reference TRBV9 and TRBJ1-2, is DSGVTQTPKHLITATGQRVTLRCSPRSGDLSVYWYQQSLDQGLQFLIQYYNGEERAKGNILERFSAQQFPDLHSELNLSSLELGDSALYFCASSEQGGISGYTFGSGTRLTVV.

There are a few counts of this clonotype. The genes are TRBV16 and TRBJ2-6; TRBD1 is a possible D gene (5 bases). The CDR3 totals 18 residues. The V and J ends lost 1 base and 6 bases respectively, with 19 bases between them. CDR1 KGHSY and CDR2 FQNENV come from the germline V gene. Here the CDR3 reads CASSQFGQEQPPANVLTF. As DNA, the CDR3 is TGTGCCAGCAGCCAATTTGGACAAGAACAACCCCCGGCCAACGTCCTGACTTTC.

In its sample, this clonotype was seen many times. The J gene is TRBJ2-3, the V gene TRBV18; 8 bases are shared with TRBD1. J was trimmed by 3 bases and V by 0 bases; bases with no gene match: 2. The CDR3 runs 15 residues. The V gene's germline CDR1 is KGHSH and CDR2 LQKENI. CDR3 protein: CASSPPRDRTDTQYF. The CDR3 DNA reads TGTGCCAGCTCACCACCCCGGGACAGGACAGATACGCAGTATTTT.

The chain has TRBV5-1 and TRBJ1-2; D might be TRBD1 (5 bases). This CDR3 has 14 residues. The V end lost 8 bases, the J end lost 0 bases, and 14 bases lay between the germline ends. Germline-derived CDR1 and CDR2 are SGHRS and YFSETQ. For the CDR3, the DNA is TGCGCCAGTGGGCAGACGGACACTAACTATGGCTACACCTTC. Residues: CASGQTDTNYGYTF.

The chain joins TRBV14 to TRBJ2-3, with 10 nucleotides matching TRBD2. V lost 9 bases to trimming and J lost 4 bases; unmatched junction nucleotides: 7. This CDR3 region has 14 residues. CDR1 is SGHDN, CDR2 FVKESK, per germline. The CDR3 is CASPPSGSADTQYF. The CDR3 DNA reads TGTGCCAGTCCCCCTAGCGGGAGTGCAGATACGCAGTATTTT.

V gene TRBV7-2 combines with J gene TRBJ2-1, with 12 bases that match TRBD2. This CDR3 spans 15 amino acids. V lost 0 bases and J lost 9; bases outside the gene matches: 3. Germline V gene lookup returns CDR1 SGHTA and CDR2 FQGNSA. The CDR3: CASSLALLAGGEQFF. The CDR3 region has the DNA TGTGCCAGCAGCTTAGCGTTACTAGCGGGAGGTGAGCAGTTCTTC.

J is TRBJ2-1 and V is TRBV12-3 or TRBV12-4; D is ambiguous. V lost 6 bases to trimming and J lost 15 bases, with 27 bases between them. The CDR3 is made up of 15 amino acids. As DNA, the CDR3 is TGTGCCAGCAGCCCTCGCAGCGTAACGGATCCCAACTTGTTCTTC. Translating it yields CASSPRSVTDPNLFF.

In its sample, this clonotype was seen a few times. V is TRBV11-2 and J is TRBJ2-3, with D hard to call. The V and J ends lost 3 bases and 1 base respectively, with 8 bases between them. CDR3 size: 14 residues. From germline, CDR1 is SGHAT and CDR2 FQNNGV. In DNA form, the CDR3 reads TGTGCCAGCAGCTTCGCGTGGGGCACAGATACGCAGTATTTT. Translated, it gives CASSFAWGTDTQYF.

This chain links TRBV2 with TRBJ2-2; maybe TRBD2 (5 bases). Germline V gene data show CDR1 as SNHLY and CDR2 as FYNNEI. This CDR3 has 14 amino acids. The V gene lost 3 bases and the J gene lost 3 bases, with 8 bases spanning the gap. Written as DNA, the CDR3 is TGTGCCAGCAGTGACCGGACTTACACCGGGGAGCTGTTTTTT. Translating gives CASSDRTYTGELFF.

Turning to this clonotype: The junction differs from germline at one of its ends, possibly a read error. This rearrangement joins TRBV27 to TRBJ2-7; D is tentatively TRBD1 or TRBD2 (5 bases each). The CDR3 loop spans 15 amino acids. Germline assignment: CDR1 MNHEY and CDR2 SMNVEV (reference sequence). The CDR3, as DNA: TGTGCCATCAGTTTACAGCAGGGAGACTCCTACGAGCAGTACTTC. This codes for CAISLQQGDSYEQYF.

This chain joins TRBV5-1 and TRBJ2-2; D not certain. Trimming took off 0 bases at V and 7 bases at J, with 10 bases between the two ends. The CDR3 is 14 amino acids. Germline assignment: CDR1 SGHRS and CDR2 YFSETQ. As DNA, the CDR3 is TGCGCCAGCAGCTTGGGCCAGAATTTCGGGGAGCTGTTTTTT. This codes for CASSLGQNFGELFF. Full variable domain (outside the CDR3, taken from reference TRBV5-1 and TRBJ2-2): KAGVTQTPRYLIKTRGQQVTLSCSPISGHRSVSWYQQTPGQGLQFLFEYFSETQRNKGNFPGRFSGRQFSNSRSEMNVSTLELGDSALYLCASSLGQNFGELFFGEGSRLTVL.

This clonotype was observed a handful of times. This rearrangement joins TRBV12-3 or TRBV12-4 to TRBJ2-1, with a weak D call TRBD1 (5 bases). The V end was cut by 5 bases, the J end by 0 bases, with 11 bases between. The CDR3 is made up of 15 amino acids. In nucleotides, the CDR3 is TGTGCCAGCAGTCAGCAGGGTAGCTCCTACAATGAGCAGTTCTTC. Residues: CASSQQGSSYNEQFF.

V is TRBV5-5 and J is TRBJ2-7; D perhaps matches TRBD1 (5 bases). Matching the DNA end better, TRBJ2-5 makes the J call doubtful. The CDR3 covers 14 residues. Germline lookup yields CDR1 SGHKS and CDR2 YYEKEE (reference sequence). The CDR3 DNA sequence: TGTGCCAGCAGCTTAGGGGTAGTTAGCGAGACCCAGTACTTC. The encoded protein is CASSLGVVSETQYF.

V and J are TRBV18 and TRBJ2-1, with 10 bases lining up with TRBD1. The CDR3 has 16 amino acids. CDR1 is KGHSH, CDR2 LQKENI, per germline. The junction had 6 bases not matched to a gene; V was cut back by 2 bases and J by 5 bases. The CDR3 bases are TGTGCCAGCTCACCATGGGGGACAGGGGTCGACAATGAGCAGTTCTTC. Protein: CASSPWGTGVDNEQFF.

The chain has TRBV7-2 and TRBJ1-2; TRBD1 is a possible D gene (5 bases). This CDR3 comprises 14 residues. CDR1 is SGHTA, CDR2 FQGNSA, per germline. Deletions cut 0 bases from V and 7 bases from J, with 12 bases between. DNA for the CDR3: TGTGCCAGCAGCTTAGCGGGGACCCTGAGTGGCTACACCTTC. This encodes CASSLAGTLSGYTF.

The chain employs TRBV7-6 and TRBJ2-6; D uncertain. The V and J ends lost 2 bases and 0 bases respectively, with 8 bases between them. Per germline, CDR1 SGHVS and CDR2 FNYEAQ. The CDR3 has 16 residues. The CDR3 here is CASSLSAGSGANVLTF. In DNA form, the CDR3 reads TGTGCCAGCAGCTTAAGCGCAGGCTCTGGGGCCAACGTCCTGACTTTC.

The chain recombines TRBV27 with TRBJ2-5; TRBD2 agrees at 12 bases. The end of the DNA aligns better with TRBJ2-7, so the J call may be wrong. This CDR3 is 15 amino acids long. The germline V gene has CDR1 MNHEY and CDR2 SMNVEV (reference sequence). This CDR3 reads CASSYQTSGGYEQYF. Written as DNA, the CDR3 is TGTGCCAGCAGTTACCAGACTAGCGGGGGCTACGAGCAGTACTTC.

The CDR3 DNA follows: TGCAGTGCTAGAGATTGGGACAGGAGGAACACTGAAGCTTTCTTT. Translating gives CSARDWDRRNTEAFF. The V gene is TRBV20-1, the J gene TRBJ1-1, with 8 bases matching TRBD1. This CDR3 comprises 15 residues. The V segment lost 0 bases and the J segment 1 base; nucleotides outside the gene matches: 4. Per the germline V gene, CDR1 is DFQATT and CDR2 is SNEGSKA (reference sequence).

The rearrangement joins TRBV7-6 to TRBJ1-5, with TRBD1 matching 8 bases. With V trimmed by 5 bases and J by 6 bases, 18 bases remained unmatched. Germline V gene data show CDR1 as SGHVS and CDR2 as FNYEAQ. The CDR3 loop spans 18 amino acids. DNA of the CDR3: TGTGCCAGCAGCCGCACCTCATCCGGGACAGGAACGGGTCAGCCCCAGCATTTT. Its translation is CASSRTSSGTGTGQPQHF.

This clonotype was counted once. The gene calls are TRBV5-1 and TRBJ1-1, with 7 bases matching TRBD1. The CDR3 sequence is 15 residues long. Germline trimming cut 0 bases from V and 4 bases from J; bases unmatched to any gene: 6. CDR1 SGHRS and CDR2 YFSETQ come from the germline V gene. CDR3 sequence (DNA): TGCGCCAGCAGCTTGGGACAGGGAAAGAGCACTGAAGCTTTCTTT. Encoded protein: CASSLGQGKSTEAFF.

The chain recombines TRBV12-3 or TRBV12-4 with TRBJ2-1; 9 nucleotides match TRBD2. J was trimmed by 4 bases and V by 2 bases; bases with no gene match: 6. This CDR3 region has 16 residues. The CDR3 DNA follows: TGTGCCAGCAGTTTATTGTTAGCGGGAGCATACAATGAGCAGTTCTTC. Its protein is CASSLLLAGAYNEQFF.

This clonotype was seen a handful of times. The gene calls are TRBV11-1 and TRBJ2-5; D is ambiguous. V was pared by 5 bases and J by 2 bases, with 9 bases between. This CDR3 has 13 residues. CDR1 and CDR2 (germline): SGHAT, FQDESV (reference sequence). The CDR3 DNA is TGTGCCAGCAGCCCACCCGAGCAAGAGACCCAGTACTTC. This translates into CASSPPEQETQYF.

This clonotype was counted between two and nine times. CDR3: CSVEDLAGLGDTQYF. CDR3 bases: TGCAGCGTTGAAGATCTAGCGGGGCTTGGAGATACGCAGTATTTT. This chain joins TRBV29-1 and TRBJ2-3, with 9 nucleotides matching TRBD2. From germline, CDR1 is SQVTM and CDR2 ANQGSEA. V was clipped by 0 bases and J by 5 bases; unmatched bases: 6. This CDR3 has 15 residues.

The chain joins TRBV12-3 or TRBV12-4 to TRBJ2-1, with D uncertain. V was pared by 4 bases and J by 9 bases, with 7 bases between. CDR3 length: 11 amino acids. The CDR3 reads CASSSRCEQFF. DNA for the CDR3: TGTGCCAGCAGTTCCCGGTGTGAGCAGTTCTTC.